This T cell receptor beta chain appears in the sequencing data of a study of blood T cell repertoires in COVID-19. The wider study: Both acute and convalescent COVID-19 samples were obtained from the United States, Italy and Spain. PBMCs, B-cell-depleted T cells, or T cells provided the cDNA or gDNA that made up the material.

The authors' processing: Reference gene primers were amplified, and this amplification served to estimate nucleated cell counts. Only in-frame clones appear in the TCRdb table, and some are missing; sequencing was by immunoSEQ multiplex PCR. V, J and clone size are taken as reported in that table, and D and trimming were inferred from the DNA itself. The sample yields 200,000 to 250,000 clones, roughly 85% seen once. Trimming shortened V by 4 bases and J by 6 bases, and 15 bases separated the two germline ends. Per germline, CDR1 LNHDA and CDR2 SQIVND (reference sequence). The CDR3 totals 14 residues.

This sequence originates from a woman older than 75 with acute or convalescent COVID-19. Sample: peripheral blood. The rearrangement links TRBV19 to TRBJ1-1; D may be TRBD1 (5 bases). The chain's CDR3 is CASSRRTQGAEAFF. CDR3 nucleotide sequence: TGTGCCAGTAGTAGACGGACCCAGGGCGCTGAAGCTTTCTTT. Using reference TRBV19 and TRBJ1-1 for the parts outside the CDR3, the full variable domain is DGGITQSPKYLFRKEGQNVTLSCEQNLNHDAMYWYRQDPGQGLRLIYYSQIVNDFQKGDIAEGYSVSREKKESFPLTVTSAQKNPTAFYLCASSRRTQGAEAFFGQGTRLTVV.